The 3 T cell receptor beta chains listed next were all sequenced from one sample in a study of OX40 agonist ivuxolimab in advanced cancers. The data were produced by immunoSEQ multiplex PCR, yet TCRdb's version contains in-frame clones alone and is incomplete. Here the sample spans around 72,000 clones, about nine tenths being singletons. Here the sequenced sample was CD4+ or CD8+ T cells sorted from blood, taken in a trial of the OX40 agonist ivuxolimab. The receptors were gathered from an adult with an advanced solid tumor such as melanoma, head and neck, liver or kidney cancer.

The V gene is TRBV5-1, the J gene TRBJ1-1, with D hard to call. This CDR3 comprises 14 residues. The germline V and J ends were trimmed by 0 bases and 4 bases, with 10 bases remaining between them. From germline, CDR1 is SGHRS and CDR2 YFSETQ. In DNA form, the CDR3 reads TGCGCCAGCAGCTTGGTAGGGCGAGGCACTGAAGCTTTCTTT. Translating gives CASSLVGRGTEAFF.

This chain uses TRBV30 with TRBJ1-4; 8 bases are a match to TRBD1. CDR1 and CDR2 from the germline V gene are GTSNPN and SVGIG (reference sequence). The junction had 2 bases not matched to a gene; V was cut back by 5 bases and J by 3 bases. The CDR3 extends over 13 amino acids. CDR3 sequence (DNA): TGTGCCTGGGGGACAGGTCCTAATGAAAAACTGTTTTTT. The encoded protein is CAWGTGPNEKLFF.

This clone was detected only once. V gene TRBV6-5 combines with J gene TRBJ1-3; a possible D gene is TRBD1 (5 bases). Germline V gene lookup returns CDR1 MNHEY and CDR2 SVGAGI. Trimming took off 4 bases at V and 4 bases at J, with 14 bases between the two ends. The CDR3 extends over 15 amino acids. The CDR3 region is CASSSPQESGNTIYF. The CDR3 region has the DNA TGTGCCAGCAGTTCCCCACAGGAGTCGGGAAACACCATATATTTT.